This T cell receptor (beta chain) was documented in a study of a mutant IDH1 vaccine in newly diagnosed glioma. Profiling relied on immunoSEQ multiplex PCR, and the TCRdb table lists in-frame clones only, not all of them. The top ten hold less than 5% of the sample, which has 13,000 or so clones, around 76% seen once. Regarding time point: week 47, end of study. A 20-mer mutant IDH1 peptide at 300 ug was injected subcutaneously with topical imiquimod. As for this clone: Its specificity is not known.

Trimming cost V 6 bases and J 9 bases; bases outside gene matches: 8. This CDR3 comprises 14 residues. CDR1 MNHEY and CDR2 SVGAGI come from the germline V gene. This material consisted of PBMCs, taken from a glioma patient whose treatment included an IDH1 peptide vaccine. The sequence was obtained from a woman between 35 and 50 years old with glioma. The V call is TRBV6-5, the J call TRBJ1-5; 10 nucleotides line up with TRBD1. The CDR3 region has the DNA TGTGCCAGCAGAGGGACAGGGGCGGTGGGGCCCCAGCATTTT. It codes for CASRGTGAVGPQHF.